The 22 T cell receptor beta chains listed next were all sequenced from one sample in a study of OX40 agonist ivuxolimab in advanced cancers. Measured with immunoSEQ multiplex PCR; TCRdb has only the in-frame clones, and not every one. The sample includes tens of thousands of clones, roughly 85% of them seen just once. This material consisted of CD4+ or CD8+ T cells sorted from blood, taken in a trial of the OX40 agonist ivuxolimab. The receptors stem from an adult with an advanced solid tumor such as melanoma, head and neck, liver or kidney cancer.

The V gene is TRBV9, the J gene TRBJ2-1; D is unclear. This CDR3 has 14 residues. V lost 0 bases and J 3 bases, leaving 7 bases between the germline ends. Germline CDR1 SGDLS, CDR2 YYNGEE. The CDR3 loop is CASSVGYFYNEQFF. The CDR3 DNA is TGTGCCAGCAGCGTAGGGTACTTCTACAATGAGCAGTTCTTC.

V usage is TRBV21-1 and J usage is TRBJ2-1; the table calls TRBD1, which could not be checked here. TRBV21-1 is a pseudogene. The CDR3 sequence is 18 residues long. The CDR3 bases are TGTGCCAGCAGCAAGGGGCCCGCAGGGGTTTTGTCCTACAATGAGCAGTTCTTC. This translates into CASSKGPAGVLSYNEQFF.

The chain couples TRBV6-5 to TRBJ2-6, with 8 nucleotides matching TRBD1. V lost 4 bases, J lost 2 bases, and 4 bases stayed unmatched. CDR3 length: 16 amino acids. Germline loops: CDR1 MNHEY, CDR2 SVGAGI. The CDR3 protein is CASSLIQGAGANVLTF. The CDR3 DNA reads TGTGCCAGCAGTTTAATACAGGGGGCTGGGGCCAACGTCCTGACTTTC.

This clone is a singleton in its sample. J is TRBJ1-4 and V is TRBV7-2; 7 bases are shared with TRBD1. The CDR3 runs 15 residues. Germline V gene lookup returns CDR1 SGHTA and CDR2 FQGNSA. With V trimmed by 7 bases and J by 7 bases, 12 bases remained unmatched. CDR3 region: CASTNSRGAGEKLFF. For the CDR3, the DNA is TGTGCCAGCACCAATTCCAGGGGGGCGGGTGAAAAACTGTTTTTT. The entire variable domain, with the rest obtained from reference TRBV7-2 and TRBJ1-4, is as follows: GAGVSQSPSNKVTEKGKDVELRCDPISGHTALYWYRQSLGQGLEFLIYFQGNSAPDKSGLPSDRFSAERTGGSVSTLTIQRTQQEDSAVYLCASTNSRGAGEKLFFGSGTQLSVL.

V and J are TRBV28 and TRBJ1-6, with D possibly TRBD1 on 5 matching bases. Germline CDR1 MDHEN, CDR2 SYDVKM. This CDR3 is built from 14 residues. The germline V and J ends were trimmed by 3 bases and 9 bases, with 12 bases remaining between them. The CDR3 here is CASSLGGPPSPLHF. In DNA, the CDR3 is TGTGCCAGCAGTTTGGGGGGACCCCCTTCACCCCTCCACTTT.

V and J are TRBV6-1 and TRBJ1-4; D is undetermined. The CDR3 is made up of 15 amino acids. Trimming removed 2 bases at V and 7 bases at J, with 14 bases between. Germline-derived CDR1 and CDR2 are MNHNS and SASEGT. The DNA for the CDR3 is TGTGCCAGCAGTGAATCGTCAGTTTTCCGTGAAAAACTGTTTTTT. Translating it yields CASSESSVFREKLFF.

The rearrangement links TRBV4-2 to TRBJ2-1, with 9 bases fitting TRBD1. The junction had 10 bases not matched to a gene; V was cut back by 4 bases and J by 3 bases. The CDR3 spans 17 residues. CDR1 is LGHNA and CDR2 is YNFKEQ in the germline V gene. DNA of the CDR3: TGTGCCAGCAGCCCCGGACTAGGACAGGGGAACTACAATGAGCAGTTCTTC. Protein: CASSPGLGQGNYNEQFF.

The rearrangement links TRBV6-6 to TRBJ2-1; TRBD1 matches at 7 bases. V shed 5 bases, J shed 6 bases, and the junction held 4 bases outside the gene matches. Germline V gene lookup returns CDR1 MNHNY and CDR2 SVGAGI (reference sequence). This CDR3 contains 13 residues. The CDR3: CASSKGQFNEQFF. DNA of the CDR3: TGTGCCAGCAGTAAGGGACAGTTCAATGAGCAGTTCTTC.

The chain uses TRBV18 and TRBJ2-1; D gene unclear. The germline V and J ends were trimmed by 2 bases and 5 bases, with 7 bases remaining between them. The CDR3 length is 13 residues. Germline loops: CDR1 KGHSH, CDR2 LQKENI. CDR3 DNA: TGTGCCAGCTCACCAGGTCGGGACAATGAGCAGTTCTTC. Amino acid sequence: CASSPGRDNEQFF. Variable domain in full (rest from reference TRBV18 and TRBJ2-1): NAGVMQNPRHLVRRRGQEARLRCSPMKGHSHVYWYRQLPEEGLKFMVYLQKENIIDESGMPKERFSAEFPKEGPSILRIQQVVRGDSAAYFCASSPGRDNEQFFGPGTRLTVL.

The chain employs TRBV5-4 and TRBJ1-6, with 8 positions matching TRBD1. In germline, CDR1 is SGHNT, CDR2 YYREEE (reference sequence). CDR3 length equals 13 residues. V trimming: 1 base; J trimming: 10 bases; junction bases outside the gene matches: 1. This chain's CDR3 is CASSLNRGSPLHF. CDR3 nucleotides: TGTGCCAGCAGCTTGAACAGGGGGTCACCCCTCCACTTT.

A few counts support this clone. Here the CDR3 reads CASRRAEYHTDTQYF. DNA for the CDR3: TGTGCCAGTCGACGGGCCGAATATCACACAGATACGCAGTATTTT. The V call is TRBV19, the J call TRBJ2-3, with no clear D. The CDR3 totals 15 residues. Germline assignment: CDR1 LNHDA and CDR2 SQIVND (reference sequence). V shed 8 bases and J shed 2 bases, with 17 bases lying between them.

The chain recombines TRBV7-2 with TRBJ2-1; 13 bases agree with TRBD2. Trimming removed 5 bases from V and 8 bases from J; junction bases left unmatched: 9. The CDR3 contains 16 residues. Per the germline V gene, CDR1 is SGHTA and CDR2 is FQGNSA. CDR3 in DNA: TGTGCCAGCAGCCCGCCGGGACTAGCGGGGAGGTATGAGCAGTTCTTC. It translates to CASSPPGLAGRYEQFF. Full variable domain (missing parts from reference TRBV7-2 and TRBJ2-1): GAGVSQSPSNKVTEKGKDVELRCDPISGHTALYWYRQSLGQGLEFLIYFQGNSAPDKSGLPSDRFSAERTGGSVSTLTIQRTQQEDSAVYLCASSPPGLAGRYEQFFGPGTRLTVL.

The V and J genes are TRBV6-1 and TRBJ1-5; TRBD1 aligns across 10 bases. This CDR3 is built from 16 residues. Trimming took 3 bases from V and 4 from J; bases not matched to a gene: 6. Germline CDR1 is MNHNS and CDR2 is SASEGT. The CDR3 loop reads CASSESPGQGNQPQHF. CDR3 sequence (DNA): TGTGCCAGCAGTGAGTCTCCGGGACAGGGGAATCAGCCCCAGCATTTT.

The rearrangement joins TRBV7-2 to TRBJ1-1, with D uncertain. The CDR3 runs 15 residues. V gave up 5 bases and J gave up 5 bases, with 18 bases separating them. Germline-derived CDR1 and CDR2 are SGHTA and FQGNSA. In DNA form, the CDR3 reads TGTGCCAGCAGCCCCCTGATGCCTATTGTAACTGAAGCTTTCTTT. As protein: CASSPLMPIVTEAFF.

This clone was seen a single time. This rearrangement joins TRBV19 to TRBJ2-2; D might be TRBD1 (6 bases). The CDR3 extends over 14 amino acids. Trimming cost V 7 bases and J 1 base, with 10 bases left between them. Germline V gene sequence: CDR1 LNHDA, CDR2 SQIVND (reference sequence). The CDR3 spells CASKEQGNTGELFF. CDR3 DNA sequence: TGTGCCAGTAAGGAACAGGGGAACACCGGGGAGCTGTTTTTT.

The chain has TRBV18 and TRBJ2-2; 7 nucleotides line up with TRBD2. Germline V gene data show CDR1 as KGHSH and CDR2 as LQKENI. With 2 bases clipped from V and 9 bases from J, the junction kept 3 bases outside the gene matches. The CDR3 is made up of 13 amino acids. For the CDR3, the DNA is TGTGCCAGCTCACCAGGGAGGGAACGGGAGCTGTTTTTT. Residues: CASSPGRERELFF.

The chain employs TRBV21-1 and TRBJ2-7; TRBD1, the D gene given by the table, was not confirmed from the DNA. TRBV21-1 is a known pseudogene. The CDR3 runs to 11 residues. DNA of the CDR3: TGTGCAACGGGCAGGGCGAACGAGCAGTACTTC. This gives the protein CATGRANEQYF.

This clone has more than one count but fewer than ten. V is TRBV5-1 and J is TRBJ1-2, with 11 nucleotides matching TRBD1. The CDR3 is 15 amino acids. Germline V gives CDR1 SGHRS, CDR2 YFSETQ. Losses at the gene ends were 5 bases for V and 8 bases for J; bases not matched to a gene: 11. CDR3 nucleotides: TGCGCCAGCAGTATGGAAATCGGGACAGGGGGAGGCTACACCTTC. The encoded protein is CASSMEIGTGGGYTF.

This chain links TRBV6-5 with TRBJ1-5, with 7 bases matching TRBD1. This CDR3 comprises 15 residues. Trimming took 2 bases from V and 3 from J; bases not matched to a gene: 4. CDR1 MNHEY and CDR2 SVGAGI come from the germline V gene. CDR3 nucleotides: TGTGCCAGCAGTTACGGGACAGCTTACAATCAGCCCCAGCATTTT. Translation: CASSYGTAYNQPQHF.

V usage is TRBV28 and J usage is TRBJ2-2; D is perhaps TRBD1 or TRBD2 (5 bases each). The CDR3 length is 15 residues. V was shortened by 6 bases and J by 0 bases, with 11 bases between the two germline ends. Looked up from germline, CDR1 is MDHEN and CDR2 is SYDVKM. CDR3 DNA: TGTGCCAGCAGGCCTGGGACCACGAACACCGGGGAGCTGTTTTTT. Residues: CASRPGTTNTGELFF.

This rearrangement joins TRBV4-1 to TRBJ2-7; D unclear. V lost 1 base and J 2 bases, leaving 9 bases between the germline ends. The CDR3 contains 14 residues. Germline CDR1 is MGHRA and CDR2 is YSYEKL. The CDR3 sequence: CASSQGSSTYEQYF. CDR3 coding DNA: TGCGCCAGCAGCCAAGGGAGCTCCACCTACGAGCAGTACTTC.

The rearrangement links TRBV5-1 to TRBJ2-1, with 7 bases matching TRBD1. The CDR3 totals 13 residues. Germline CDR1 SGHRS, CDR2 YFSETQ. V was pared by 3 bases and J by 10 bases, with 7 bases of the junction left unmatched. The CDR3 loop reads CASSSLQGEEQFF. The CDR3, as DNA: TGCGCCAGCAGCTCACTTCAGGGGGAAGAGCAGTTCTTC.